These T cell receptor beta chains were read from a single sample in a study of OX40 agonist ivuxolimab in advanced cancers. Clones were read by immunoSEQ multiplex PCR, and TCRdb kept only the in-frame ones, dropping some. Of roughly 73,000 clones in the sample, around 88% are singletons; the top ten hold 2.5% to 3%. The sequencing here drew on CD4+ or CD8+ T cells sorted from blood, taken in a trial of the OX40 agonist ivuxolimab. The receptor set was obtained from an adult with an advanced solid tumor such as melanoma, head and neck, liver or kidney cancer. Each CDR3 is given with its conserved first and last residue. The D gene is left open where the match is weak. A row's size may be missing; if present it is once, few, many or a size class.

j_call: TRBJ2-2
clone_size: -
d_call: -
v_call: TRBV7-8
cdr3_aa: CASSLGAGIGTGELFF
cdr3_nt: TGTGCCAGCAGCTTAGGGGCAGGGATCGGCACCGGGGAGCTGTTTTTT

j_call: TRBJ2-3
clone_size: -
d_call: -
v_call: TRBV18
cdr3_aa: CASSPAPGVSTDTQYF
cdr3_nt: TGTGCCAGCTCACCAGCCCCGGGGGTAAGCACAGATACGCAGTATTTT

j_call: TRBJ2-1
clone_size: once
d_call: TRBD2
v_call: TRBV19
cdr3_aa: CASSRMGGTYNEQFF
cdr3_nt: TGTGCCAGTAGTAGAATGGGGGGGACCTACAATGAGCAGTTCTTC

j_call: TRBJ2-3
clone_size: -
d_call: -
v_call: TRBV20-1
cdr3_aa: CSALGSDTQYF
cdr3_nt: TGCAGTGCTCTGGGGTCAGATACGCAGTATTTT

j_call: TRBJ2-3
clone_size: -
d_call: -
v_call: TRBV9
cdr3_aa: CASSVAFADTQYF
cdr3_nt: TGTGCCAGCAGCGTAGCTTTCGCAGATACGCAGTATTTT

j_call: TRBJ2-7
clone_size: -
d_call: -
v_call: TRBV7-2
cdr3_aa: CASSLGGTSYEQYF
cdr3_nt: TGTGCCAGCAGCTTAGGGGGGACCTCCTACGAGCAGTACTTC

j_call: TRBJ2-7
clone_size: -
d_call: TRBD2
v_call: TRBV5-6
cdr3_aa: CASSLRTSSYEQYF
cdr3_nt: TGTGCCAGCAGCTTAAGGACTAGCTCCTACGAGCAGTACTTC

j_call: TRBJ1-2
clone_size: -
d_call: -
v_call: TRBV27
cdr3_aa: CATQGGAAYGYTF
cdr3_nt: TGTGCCACCCAAGGAGGGGCAGCCTATGGCTACACCTTC

j_call: TRBJ2-7
clone_size: -
d_call: TRBD2
v_call: TRBV28
cdr3_aa: CASSLPSGEYEQYF
cdr3_nt: TGTGCCAGCAGTTTGCCTAGCGGGGAGTACGAGCAGTACTTC

j_call: TRBJ1-1
clone_size: -
d_call: -
v_call: TRBV27
cdr3_aa: CASSLSLGGTEAFF
cdr3_nt: TGTGCCAGCAGTTTATCGCTGGGGGGGACTGAAGCTTTCTTT

j_call: TRBJ2-3
clone_size: -
d_call: TRBD2
v_call: TRBV7-2
cdr3_aa: CASSSHLAGGADTQYF
cdr3_nt: TGTGCCAGCAGCTCCCACCTAGCGGGTGGTGCAGATACGCAGTATTTT

j_call: TRBJ1-1
clone_size: -
d_call: -
v_call: TRBV5-1
cdr3_aa: CASSPDGSNTEAFF
cdr3_nt: TGCGCCAGCAGCCCGGACGGATCGAACACTGAAGCTTTCTTT

j_call: TRBJ1-1
clone_size: -
d_call: -
v_call: TRBV5-4
cdr3_aa: CASSDPKAMNTEAFF
cdr3_nt: TGTGCCAGCAGCGATCCCAAGGCTATGAACACTGAAGCTTTCTTT

j_call: TRBJ1-5
clone_size: -
d_call: -
v_call: TRBV5-1
cdr3_aa: CASSGTPDQPQHF
cdr3_nt: TGCGCCAGCAGTGGGACCCCAGACCAGCCCCAGCATTTT

j_call: TRBJ2-1
clone_size: -
d_call: -
v_call: TRBV28
cdr3_aa: CASSSGQGGNEQFF
cdr3_nt: TGTGCCAGCAGTTCCGGACAGGGAGGGAATGAGCAGTTCTTC

j_call: TRBJ1-3
clone_size: -
d_call: TRBD1
v_call: TRBV18
cdr3_aa: CASSPRRTGESGNTIYF
cdr3_nt: TGTGCCAGCTCACCACGCCGGACAGGGGAATCTGGAAACACCATATATTTT

j_call: TRBJ1-1
clone_size: -
d_call: TRBD1
v_call: TRBV14
cdr3_aa: CASRLSGGENTEAFF
cdr3_nt: TGTGCCAGCAGACTTTCAGGGGGCGAGAACACTGAAGCTTTCTTT

j_call: TRBJ2-2
clone_size: -
d_call: -
v_call: TRBV6-6
cdr3_aa: CASSSRDTNTGELFF
cdr3_nt: TGTGCCAGCAGTTCCCGGGACACCAACACCGGGGAGCTGTTTTTT

j_call: TRBJ1-5
clone_size: -
d_call: TRBD1
v_call: TRBV19
cdr3_aa: CASSLQGAIGNQPQHF
cdr3_nt: TGTGCCAGTAGTCTACAGGGGGCGATAGGCAATCAGCCCCAGCATTTT

j_call: TRBJ2-7
clone_size: -
d_call: TRBD2
v_call: TRBV11-2
cdr3_aa: CASSLGGGLDYEQYF
cdr3_nt: TGTGCCAGCAGCTTAGGGGGAGGGCTTGACTACGAGCAGTACTTC

j_call: TRBJ2-7
clone_size: medium-sized
d_call: -
v_call: TRBV2
cdr3_aa: CASTGASWEQYF
cdr3_nt: TGTGCCAGCACGGGGGCATCGTGGGAGCAGTACTTC

j_call: TRBJ2-3
clone_size: -
d_call: TRBD2
v_call: TRBV7-7
cdr3_aa: CASSPKLAGGPITDTQYF
cdr3_nt: TGTGCTAGCAGCCCAAAACTAGCGGGAGGGCCAATCACAGATACGCAGTATTTT

j_call: TRBJ1-1
clone_size: many
d_call: -
v_call: TRBV9
cdr3_aa: CASSVGSGRHGRSGTEAFF
cdr3_nt: TGTGCCAGCAGCGTCGGATCTGGGAGACACGGAAGGTCCGGGACTGAAGCTTTCTTT

j_call: TRBJ2-5
clone_size: -
d_call: -
v_call: TRBV18
cdr3_aa: CASSPWTEGPPRTQYF
cdr3_nt: TGTGCCAGCTCACCATGGACAGAGGGCCCCCCTCGGACCCAGTACTTC

j_call: TRBJ1-2
clone_size: -
d_call: TRBD1
v_call: TRBV19
cdr3_aa: CASSIIGTGGNGYTF
cdr3_nt: TGTGCCAGTAGTATAATCGGGACAGGGGGCAATGGCTACACCTTC

j_call: TRBJ2-5
clone_size: once
d_call: -
v_call: TRBV18
cdr3_aa: CASSPQDSIQETQYF
cdr3_nt: TGTGCCAGCTCACCCCAGGACAGTATCCAAGAGACCCAGTACTTC

j_call: TRBJ2-5
clone_size: -
d_call: -
v_call: TRBV30
cdr3_aa: CAWSVMAETQYF
cdr3_nt: TGTGCCTGGAGTGTAATGGCGGAGACCCAGTACTTC

j_call: TRBJ2-5
clone_size: -
d_call: TRBD1
v_call: TRBV5-1
cdr3_aa: CASNPGQGSETQYF
cdr3_nt: TGCGCCAGCAACCCGGGACAGGGGTCGGAGACCCAGTACTTC

j_call: TRBJ2-1
clone_size: -
d_call: TRBD2
v_call: TRBV9
cdr3_aa: CASSSSLSGRRNEQFF
cdr3_nt: TGTGCCAGCAGCTCGTCACTCAGCGGGAGGCGCAATGAGCAGTTCTTC

j_call: TRBJ2-7
clone_size: few
d_call: TRBD1
v_call: TRBV11-2
cdr3_aa: CASSLIRGKEEQYF
cdr3_nt: TGTGCCAGCAGCCTAATCAGGGGGAAAGAAGAGCAGTACTTC

j_call: TRBJ2-1
clone_size: -
d_call: -
v_call: TRBV7-3
cdr3_aa: CASSLGRENEQFF
cdr3_nt: TGTGCCAGCAGCTTAGGTCGCGAGAATGAGCAGTTCTTC